Listed below are T cell receptor beta chains from one sample, sequenced in a study of human T cells and chemical hapten exposure. In TCRdb, the RACE reads were re-called with MiXCR into one record per CDR3 protein. The repertoire consists of about 380,000 distinct CDR3 sequences, with 5% to 6.5% occurring once and the leading ten covering around 2.6%. The source was whole blood, collected in connection with sensitization to the hapten diphenylcyclopropenone (DPC). The receptors here all came from a woman in her 50s with alopecia areata. Some clones in this sample may be carry-over from other donors' samples. The CDR3 runs from the conserved cysteine through the conserved F or W. A D gene is named only where the DNA matches it firmly. Clone size is not always given. Where it is, it says once, few, many or a class for expanded clones.

j_call d_call v_call clone_size cdr3_nt cdr3_aa
TRBJ2-3 . TRBV27 many TGTGCCAGCAGTTACGGAGGGAGAGCGCAGTATTTT CASSYGGRAQYF
TRBJ2-7 . TRBV12-3/TRBV12-4 . TGTGCCAGCATCCTTGTGGGCAGCGACGAGCAGTACTTC CASILVGSDEQYF
TRBJ2-4 . TRBV3-1 few TGTGCCAGCAGCCAAGGAAAGGGATCTCGTGGGTACTTC CASSQGKGSRGYF
TRBJ1-1 . TRBV5-1 many TGTGCCAGCAGCTTAAGCACGGGCACTGAAGCTTTCTTT CASSLSTGTEAFF
TRBJ2-3 . TRBV20-1 . TGCAGTGCTAGTACGCGGACAGATACGCAGTATTTT CSASTRTDTQYF
TRBJ2-2 TRBD1 TRBV4-1 few TGCGCCAGCAGCCGCCTGGGACAGGGGACGTACACCGGGGAGCTGTTTTTT CASSRLGQGTYTGELFF
TRBJ1-6 . TRBV20-1 . TGCAGTGCTAGAAGATCAGGGGTGGGTTCACCCCTCCACTTT CSARRSGVGSPLHF
TRBJ2-5 . TRBV7-8 . TGTGCCAGCACCTCCCAGGTAGCGGTGACCCAGTACTTC CASTSQVAVTQYF
TRBJ2-1 . TRBV13 many TGTGCCAGCAGCTTAGGCCTGGCTAGGGGAGAGCAGTTCTTC CASSLGLARGEQFF
TRBJ2-2 . TRBV6-2/TRBV6-3 . TGTGCCAGCAGTTACGGGAGTTACACCGGGGAGCTGTTTTTT CASSYGSYTGELFF
TRBJ1-4 . TRBV2 . TGTGCCAGCAGTGCGTCGTTGGGGCGGGAAAAACTGTTTTTT CASSASLGREKLFF
TRBJ2-5 . TRBV5-1 few TGCGCCAGCAGCTTGGGTGCAGGGGTCGAGACCCAGTACTTC CASSLGAGVETQYF
TRBJ2-3 . TRBV7-9 many TGTGCCAGCACCACCCAGGGGGGTCTTACGCAGTATTTT CASTTQGGLTQYF
TRBJ1-2 . TRBV29-1 . TGCAGCGTCTCCGGGACGGCTCCGGATTACTATGGCTACACCTTC CSVSGTAPDYYGYTF
TRBJ1-5 . TRBV10-3 . TGTGCCATCAGTGCGATACAGGTTAGCAATCAGCCCCAGCATTTT CAISAIQVSNQPQHF